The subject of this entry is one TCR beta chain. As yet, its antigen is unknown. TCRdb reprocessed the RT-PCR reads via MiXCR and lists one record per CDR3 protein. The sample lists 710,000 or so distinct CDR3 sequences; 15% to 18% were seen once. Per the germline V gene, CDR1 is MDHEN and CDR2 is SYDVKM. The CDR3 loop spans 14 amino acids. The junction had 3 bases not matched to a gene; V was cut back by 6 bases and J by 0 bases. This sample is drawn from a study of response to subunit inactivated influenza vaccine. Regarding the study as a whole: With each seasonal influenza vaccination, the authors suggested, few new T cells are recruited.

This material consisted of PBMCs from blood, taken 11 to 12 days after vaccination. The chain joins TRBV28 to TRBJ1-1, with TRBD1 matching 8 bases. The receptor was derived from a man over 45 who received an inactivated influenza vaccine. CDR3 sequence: CASRLGQVNTEAFF. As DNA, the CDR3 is TGTGCCAGCAGGCTGGGACAGGTGAACACTGAAGCTTTCTTT.